This T cell receptor beta chain came from a study of T cell repertoires in cytomegalovirus infection. The wider study: The public TCR beta signatures pointed to both CMV infection and matching HLA type.

V was pared by 7 bases and J by 6 bases, with 7 bases of the junction left unmatched. Germline CDR1 is SGHTA and CDR2 is FQGNSA. The CDR3 has 15 residues. TCRdb re-called the reads through MiXCR, storing one row per CDR3 protein. In the table there are approximately 630,000 distinct CDR3 sequences, 20% to 25% of which are singletons. This clonotype appeared many times. This rearrangement joins TRBV7-2 to TRBJ2-2, with 11 bases matching TRBD2. The sequenced material came from CD8+ T cells from PBMCs. The origin of this receptor is a human donor in good health (CMV status not recorded). Some clones in this sample may be carry-over from other donors' samples. In DNA form, the CDR3 reads TGTGCCAGCATTTATAGCGGGGGGGCCCCCGGGGAGCTGTTTTTT. Amino acid sequence: CASIYSGGAPGELFF. Supplemented by reference TRBV7-2 and TRBJ2-2, the full variable domain reads GAGVSQSPSNKVTEKGKDVELRCDPISGHTALYWYRQSLGQGLEFLIYFQGNSAPDKSGLPSDRFSAERTGGSVSTLTIQRTQQEDSAVYLCASIYSGGAPGELFFGEGSRLTVL.